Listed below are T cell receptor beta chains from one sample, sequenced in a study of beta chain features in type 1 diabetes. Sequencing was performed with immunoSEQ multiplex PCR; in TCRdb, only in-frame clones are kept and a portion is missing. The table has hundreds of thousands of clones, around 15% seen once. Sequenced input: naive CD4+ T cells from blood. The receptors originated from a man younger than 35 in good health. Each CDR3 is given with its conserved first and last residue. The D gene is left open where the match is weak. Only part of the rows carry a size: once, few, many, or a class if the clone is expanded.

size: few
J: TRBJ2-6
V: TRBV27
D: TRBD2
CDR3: CASSRKTSGSAVTSSGANVLTF
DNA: TGTGCCAGCAGCAGAAAGACTAGCGGGAGCGCCGTGACTAGCTCTGGGGCCAACGTCCTGACTTTC

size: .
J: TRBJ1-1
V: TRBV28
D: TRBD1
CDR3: CASRVRQGSNTEAFF
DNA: TGTGCCAGCAGGGTTCGACAGGGCTCGAACACTGAAGCTTTCTTT

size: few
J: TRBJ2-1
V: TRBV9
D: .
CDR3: CASSAGGSSYNEQFF
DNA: TGTGCCAGCAGCGCCGGTGGGAGCTCCTACAATGAGCAGTTCTTC

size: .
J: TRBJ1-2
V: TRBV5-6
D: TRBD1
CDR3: CASSLPGTGHGYTF
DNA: TGTGCCAGCAGCTTACCCGGGACAGGGCACGGCTACACCTTC

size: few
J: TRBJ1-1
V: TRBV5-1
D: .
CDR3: CASSLVGGRNTEAFF
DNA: TGCGCCAGCAGCTTGGTCGGGGGACGAAACACTGAAGCTTTCTTT

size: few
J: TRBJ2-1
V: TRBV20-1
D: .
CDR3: CSARPTREFF
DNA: TGCAGTGCTAGGCCTACGAGGGAGTTCTTC

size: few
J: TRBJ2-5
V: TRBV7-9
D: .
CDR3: CASSTRPGRRQETQYF
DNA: TGTGCCAGCAGCACAAGACCGGGACGGCGACAAGAGACCCAGTACTTC

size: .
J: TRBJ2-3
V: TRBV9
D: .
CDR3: CASSVVGGSRTDTQYF
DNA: TGTGCCAGCAGCGTAGTAGGGGGGAGTCGTACAGATACGCAGTATTTT

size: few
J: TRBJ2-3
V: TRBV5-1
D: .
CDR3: CASSLSGFGTDTQYF
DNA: TGCGCCAGCAGCTTGTCAGGGTTTGGGACAGATACGCAGTATTTT

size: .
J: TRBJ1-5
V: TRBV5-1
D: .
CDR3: CASSPAGDGAQHF
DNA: TGCGCCAGCAGCCCTGCGGGGGACGGGGCCCAGCATTTT

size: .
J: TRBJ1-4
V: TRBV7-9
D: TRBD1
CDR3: CASSLDRPRAYEKLFF
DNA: TGTGCCAGCAGCTTGGACAGGCCCAGGGCTTATGAAAAACTGTTTTTT

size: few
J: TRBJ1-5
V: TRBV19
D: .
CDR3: CASSISPGPNQPQHF
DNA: TGTGCCAGTAGTATTTCACCGGGGCCCAATCAGCCCCAGCATTTT

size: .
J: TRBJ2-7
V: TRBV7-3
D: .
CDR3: CASSPGHLYEQYF
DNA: TGTGCCAGCAGCCCAGGACACCTCTACGAGCAGTACTTC

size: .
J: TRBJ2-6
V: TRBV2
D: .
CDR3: CASSYGANVLTF
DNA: TGTGCCAGCAGCTACGGGGCCAACGTCCTGACTTTC